This passage covers 27 T cell receptor beta chains from one sample sequenced in a study of regulatory T cells in long-lasting Graves disease. Construction of the TCR beta libraries employed iRepertoire HTBI primers in conjunction with Arm-PCR of CDR3 regions. One entry per CDR3 protein, called by TCRdb with MiXCR from the multiplex PCR reads. The repertoire includes about 420,000 distinct CDR3 sequences, 15% to 20% of them detected once, and about 23% sits in the top ten. Time point given: newly diagnosed GD, antithyroid drugs for less than 3 months. Construction of the TCR library relied on RNA isolated from PBMCs. These sequences were also reported in another study, on T cells in Graves' hyperthyroidism and ophthalmopathy.

The starting material was peripheral blood mononuclear cells (PBMCs), obtained at new diagnosis, from a patient treated with antithyroid drugs. The receptors stem from a woman in her late teens or twenties with Graves disease.

Only a few counts were recorded for this clonotype. V and J are TRBV6-1 and TRBJ2-7, with D unresolved. The CDR3 spans 11 residues. V gave up 7 bases and J gave up 2 bases, with 6 bases separating them. Germline loops: CDR1 MNHNS, CDR2 SASEGT. This CDR3 is CASMDAYEQYF. The CDR3, as DNA: TGTGCCAGCATGGACGCCTACGAGCAGTACTTC.

This clonotype occurred once. The chain joins TRBV5-6 to TRBJ1-5; D possibly corresponds to TRBD1 (6 bases). The CDR3 spans 15 residues. V was cut by 1 base and J by 5 bases, with 13 bases left in between. Germline V CDR1 and CDR2: SGHDT, YYEEEE. Written as DNA, the CDR3 is TGTGCCAGCAGCTTGTGGGCGGGGGGCTATCAGCCCCAGCATTTT. Its translation is CASSLWAGGYQPQHF.

This chain joins TRBV6-1 and TRBJ1-4; tentative D call: TRBD1 (5 bases). V gave up 6 bases and J gave up 4 bases, with 12 bases separating them. CDR3 length equals 14 residues. The germline V gene has CDR1 MNHNS and CDR2 SASEGT. The CDR3 protein is CASRFRQNNEKLFF. CDR3 nucleotides: TGTGCCAGCAGATTTCGACAGAATAATGAAAAACTGTTTTTT.

This clonotype was found many times. V usage is TRBV6-1 and J usage is TRBJ1-5; D gene ambiguous. This CDR3 region has 14 residues. The V end was cut by 8 bases, the J end by 2 bases, with 13 bases between. Per germline, CDR1 MNHNS and CDR2 SASEGT. CDR3: CASDNTRGNQPQHF. The CDR3 nucleotides are TGTGCCAGCGATAATACCCGGGGCAATCAGCCCCAGCATTTT.

This clonotype was recorded many times. This chain links TRBV3-1 with TRBJ2-7; unclear D gene. CDR1 is LGHDT and CDR2 is YNNKEL in the germline V gene (reference sequence). Trimming cost V 0 bases and J 0 bases, with 12 bases left between them. The CDR3 covers 16 residues. DNA of the CDR3: TGTGCCAGCAGCCAAGATTTGGCAGCGAGCTCCTACGAGCAGTACTTC. This encodes CASSQDLAASSYEQYF.

This clonotype was seen many times. The CDR3 is CSATGGGRADATDTQYF. The CDR3 bases are TGCAGTGCTACCGGGGGCGGGAGGGCCGACGCGACAGATACGCAGTATTTT. This rearrangement joins TRBV20-1 to TRBJ2-3; 9 nucleotides agree with TRBD2. The trim removed 4 bases at V and 3 bases at J, leaving 14 bases unmatched. The CDR3 has 17 residues. The germline V gene encodes CDR1 DFQATT and CDR2 SNEGSKA (reference sequence).

This clonotype was observed a handful of times. This chain joins TRBV5-4 and TRBJ2-7; TRBD2 might be the D (5 bases). Trimming removed 0 bases from V and 6 bases from J, with 13 bases in between. The CDR3 spans 14 residues. From germline, CDR1 is SGHNT and CDR2 YYREEE (reference sequence). The CDR3: CASSLGIAWAEQYF. In nucleotides, the CDR3 is TGTGCCAGCAGCTTGGGCATAGCGTGGGCCGAGCAGTACTTC.

A single count supports this clonotype. A far larger clone is one nucleotide away, so this likely arose from a read error. The chain couples TRBV12-3 or TRBV12-4 to TRBJ2-1; 12 bases are shared with TRBD2. The CDR3 contains 16 residues. The CDR3 coding sequence is TGTGCCAGCAGTGGTACTCCTAGCGGGAGGGCCCATGAGCGGTTCTTC. Translating it yields CASSGTPSGRAHERFF.

This clonotype has ten or more counts. The chain is built from TRBV18 and TRBJ2-5; D unresolved. The CDR3 runs 14 residues. The germline V gene encodes CDR1 KGHSH and CDR2 LQKENI. Trimming left V 0 bases short and J 0 bases short, with 5 bases between. The CDR3 region has the DNA TGTGCCAGCTCACCACCTTGGGACCAAGAGACCCAGTACTTC. It yields the protein CASSPPWDQETQYF.

The chain recombines TRBV4-2 with TRBJ2-3; 9 nucleotides line up with TRBD1. The V gene's germline CDR1 is LGHNA and CDR2 YNFKEQ. The V gene end was trimmed by 0 bases and the J gene end by 1 base; junction bases not matched to a gene: 2. This CDR3 has 16 residues. The CDR3 DNA reads TGTGCCAGCAGCCAAGATAGGACAGGGGGCACAGATACGCAGTATTTT. This gives the protein CASSQDRTGGTDTQYF.

The chain joins TRBV27 to TRBJ2-2; no clear D gene. Germline values: CDR1 MNHEY, CDR2 SMNVEV (reference sequence). V lost 5 bases and J 6 bases, leaving 13 bases between the germline ends. The CDR3 consists of 14 residues. CDR3 DNA sequence: TGTGCCAGCAGTGAGTTGGCAGGCGCCGGGGAGCTGTTTTTT. It codes for CASSELAGAGELFF.

The chain links TRBV6-5 to TRBJ1-1; D call uncertain. V lost 2 bases to trimming and J lost 1 base, with 14 bases between them. The CDR3 has 16 amino acids. The germline gives CDR1 MNHEY, CDR2 SVGAGI. The CDR3 here is CASSYTPGHSNTEAFF. Here the CDR3 DNA reads TGTGCCAGCAGTTACACCCCCGGCCATTCGAACACTGAAGCTTTCTTT.

The chain carries TRBV20-1 and TRBJ1-5, with D possibly TRBD1 on 5 matching bases. The CDR3 spans 13 residues. Germline assignment: CDR1 DFQATT and CDR2 SNEGSKA (reference sequence). Trimming took 1 base from V and 5 from J, leaving 9 bases between them. This CDR3 reads CSARGDGHQPQHF. The CDR3 coding sequence is TGCAGTGCTAGAGGGGACGGGCATCAGCCCCAGCATTTT.

This clonotype was seen a few times. The chain couples TRBV19 to TRBJ2-3; 8 bases line up with TRBD2. Germline CDR1 reads LNHDA; CDR2 reads SQIVND (reference sequence). The CDR3 contains 13 residues. Unmatched junction bases numbered 5, after V lost 9 bases and J lost 3 bases. Written as DNA, the CDR3 is TGTGCCAGCGGGAGGGCCGTGACAGATACGCAGTATTTT. Translating it yields CASGRAVTDTQYF.

The V call is TRBV10-1, the J call TRBJ1-3, with a weak D call TRBD1 (5 bases). Germline lookup yields CDR1 WNHNN and CDR2 SYGVQD (reference sequence). CDR3 size: 13 residues. V dropped 4 bases and J dropped 4 bases, with 8 bases sitting between them. CDR3 DNA sequence: TGCGCCAGCAGTGCGGACATAGGAAACACCATATATTTT. Protein sequence: CASSADIGNTIYF.

The gene calls are TRBV20-1 and TRBJ2-7; TRBD2 might be the D (6 bases). Trimming stripped 0 bases from V and 2 bases from J, with 14 bases between. CDR3 length: 15 residues. Germline CDR1 reads DFQATT; CDR2 reads SNEGSKA (reference sequence). CDR3 amino acids: CSAREPSATAYEQYF. DNA of the CDR3: TGCAGTGCTAGAGAACCTAGCGCCACTGCCTACGAGCAGTACTTC.

This clonotype came up many times. The genes are TRBV2 and TRBJ2-1, with D tentatively TRBD1 or TRBD2 (6 bases each). The V end lost 5 bases, the J end lost 4 bases, and 15 bases lay between the germline ends. The CDR3 is 15 residues long. CDR1 and CDR2 (germline): SNHLY, FYNNEI. CDR3 DNA sequence: TGTGCCAGCAGTAGGGAAGGGGGGTCGTACAATGAGCAGTTCTTC. Protein: CASSREGGSYNEQFF.

On this clonotype itself: The conserved final phenylalanine or tryptophan is absent from the CDR3, which likely points to a read error. This sequence joins TRBV7-9 and TRBJ2-7; D is ambiguous. V dropped 2 bases and J dropped 5 bases, with 10 bases sitting between them. The CDR3 is made up of 13 amino acids. Per germline, CDR1 SEHNR and CDR2 FQNEAQ (reference sequence). As DNA, the CDR3 is TGTGCCAGCAGCTTAATCCCTATCCACGAGCAGTACTCC. Amino acid sequence: CASSLIPIHEQYS.

The chain recombines TRBV4-1 with TRBJ2-3, with 7 bases lining up with TRBD1. Germline CDR1 reads MGHRA; CDR2 reads YSYEKL. The CDR3 sequence is 15 residues long. The V segment lost 6 bases and the J segment 0 bases; nucleotides outside the gene matches: 6. This CDR3 is CASRPRDSSTDTQYF. CDR3 DNA: TGCGCCAGCAGACCTCGGGACAGTAGCACAGATACGCAGTATTTT.

The J gene is TRBJ1-6, the V gene TRBV25-1; D is ambiguous. Trimming pared 5 bases from V and 8 bases from J, leaving 22 bases between. CDR1 and CDR2 from the germline V gene are MGHDK and SYGVNS. The CDR3 length is 17 residues. CDR3: CASSYSISALYDSPLHF. CDR3 nucleotide sequence: TGTGCCAGCAGTTACTCGATTTCAGCCCTATACGATTCACCCCTCCACTTT.

V is TRBV24-1 and J is TRBJ2-6; D assignment may be TRBD1 or TRBD2 (5 bases each). The CDR3 has 15 amino acids. Germline-derived CDR1 and CDR2 are KGHDR and SFDVKD. Trimming removed 6 bases at V and 2 bases at J, with 10 bases between. CDR3 sequence: CATSTWGPGANVLTF. CDR3 DNA: TGTGCCACCAGTACTTGGGGACCTGGGGCCAACGTCCTGACTTTC.

In this sample, this clonotype turned up a few times. The V gene is TRBV6-1, the J gene TRBJ2-1; 9 bases fit TRBD2. CDR1 and CDR2 (germline): MNHNS, SASEGT. V shed 6 bases, J shed 2 bases, and the junction held 11 bases outside the gene matches. The CDR3 spans 17 residues. CDR3 residues: CASSSRMTSGTYNEQFF. CDR3 DNA sequence: TGTGCCAGCAGCTCCCGAATGACTAGCGGAACCTACAATGAGCAGTTCTTC.

This clonotype came up once. The chain joins TRBV25-1 to TRBJ1-1; a weak D match, TRBD1 (6 bases). V lost 6 bases, J lost 7 bases, and 18 bases lay in between. Looked up from germline, CDR1 is MGHDK and CDR2 is SYGVNS. CDR3 length: 14 residues. CDR3 region: CASRGTGPVGEAFF. CDR3 in DNA: TGTGCCAGCAGAGGAACAGGGCCGGTTGGTGAAGCTTTCTTT.

The CDR3 DNA reads as TGTGCCAGCAGCATGACTGCTAGCGCCCGGGACAGTGCAGATACGCAGTATTTT. As protein: CASSMTASARDSADTQYF. V usage is TRBV5-4 and J usage is TRBJ2-3; a weak D match, TRBD1 (7 bases). The CDR3 runs 18 residues. V was cut by 4 bases and J by 4 bases, with 25 bases left in between. Germline CDR1 and CDR2: SGHNT and YYREEE (reference sequence).

In this sample, this clonotype turned up many times. The chain uses TRBV12-3 or TRBV12-4 and TRBJ2-2; TRBD2 might be the D (6 bases). The length of the CDR3 is 13 residues. V lost 6 bases to trimming and J lost 8 bases, with 13 bases between them. This CDR3 is CASSLLAGGELFF. DNA of the CDR3: TGTGCCAGCAGCTTACTAGCTGGTGGGGAGCTGTTTTTT.

This clonotype was detected a few times. Possible read error: a much larger clone is one base away. This chain uses TRBV28 with TRBJ2-1, with TRBD1 as a possible D gene (6 bases). V lost 5 bases, J lost 8 bases, and 22 bases lay in between. CDR1 and CDR2 (germline): MDHEN, SYDVKM. The CDR3 contains 16 residues. CDR3 protein: CASSPHWDKEVDEQFF. Written as DNA, the CDR3 is TGTGCCAGCAGTCCGCATTGGGACAAGGAGGTCGATGAGCAGTTCTTC.

Comments on this clonotype: This may be a read error: a much more frequent sequence differs by one nucleotide. The V call is TRBV30, the J call TRBJ2-1, with D maybe TRBD1 (5 bases). The CDR3 loop spans 15 amino acids. Germline V gives CDR1 GTSNPN, CDR2 SVGIG (reference sequence). Trimming shortened V by 4 bases and J by 10 bases, and 23 bases separated the two germline ends. The CDR3 bases are TGTGCCTGGAACCGGCCCCGGACACCGAACTACGAGCAGTTCTTC. Its protein product is CAWNRPRTPNYEQFF.